Listed here is a single TCR beta chain. Its antigen is not identified. The entry originates in a study of cytomegalovirus exposure and HLA in healthy donors. Study-level findings and limits: Clusters of TCRs from the first cohort tended to co-occur in the 120 or so validation repertoires (as a later analysis found). The classifier reportedly diagnosed cytomegalovirus status with high specificity and sensitivity. It was confirmed in vitro that a few of the CMV-associated chains were specific for CMV antigens.

Sequencing was performed with immunoSEQ multiplex PCR; in TCRdb, only in-frame clones are kept and a portion is missing. The profile shows 150,000 to 200,000 clones, 80% to 85% of them singletons. This CDR3 spans 15 amino acids. With V trimmed by 0 bases and J by 3 bases, 2 bases remained unmatched. The V gene's germline CDR1 is SGHNT and CDR2 YYREEE (reference sequence). The sample consisted of PBMCs. The rearrangement links TRBV5-4 to TRBJ2-3, with 9 nucleotides matching TRBD2. This receptor was taken from a woman in her 30s in good health and CMV-seronegative. The CDR3 protein is CASSLASGITDTQYF. The CDR3 DNA is TGTGCCAGCAGCTTGGCTAGCGGGATAACAGATACGCAGTATTTT. Full variable domain (missing parts from reference TRBV5-4 and TRBJ2-3): ETGVTQSPTHLIKTRGQQVTLRCSSQSGHNTVSWYQQALGQGPQFIFQYYREEENGRGNFPPRFSGLQFPNYSSELNVNALELDDSALYLCASSLASGITDTQYFGPGTRLTVL.